These 28 T cell receptor beta chains were all obtained from the same sample, sequenced in a study of blood T cell repertoires in COVID-19. Measured with immunoSEQ multiplex PCR; TCRdb has only the in-frame clones, and not every one. The table has fewer than 90,000 clones, 85% to 90% seen once. Material for sequencing was peripheral blood. These receptors came from a woman aged 80 or over with active COVID-19.

This rearrangement joins TRBV5-4 to TRBJ1-1; 9 positions match TRBD1. The J segment lost 0 bases and the V segment lost 3 bases, leaving 9 bases of the junction unmatched. This CDR3 contains 17 residues. Germline V lookup: CDR1 SGHNT, CDR2 YYREEE (reference sequence). The CDR3 reads CASSSAGQGRMNTEAFF. DNA for the CDR3: TGTGCCAGCAGCTCGGCTGGACAGGGGCGCATGAACACTGAAGCTTTCTTT.

The chain has TRBV28 and TRBJ2-1; D uncertain. V lost 8 bases, J lost 7 bases, and 15 bases lay in between. CDR3 length equals 13 residues. Germline V lookup: CDR1 MDHEN, CDR2 SYDVKM. Here the CDR3 DNA reads TGTGCCAGCTCCCCGGTGGTGAAGAATGAGCAGTTCTTC. The encoded protein is CASSPVVKNEQFF.

The chain is built from TRBV15 and TRBJ2-5; 14 bases are shared with TRBD2. The CDR3 is 18 amino acids. Looked up from germline, CDR1 is LNHNV and CDR2 is YYDKDF (reference sequence). V was clipped by 0 bases and J by 5 bases; unmatched bases: 8. The CDR3 spells CATSRDTTGLAGDETQYF. Here the CDR3 DNA reads TGTGCCACCAGCAGAGACACCACGGGACTAGCGGGAGATGAGACCCAGTACTTC.

The V call is TRBV29-1, the J call TRBJ1-4, with D uncertain. Per the germline V gene, CDR1 is SQVTM and CDR2 is ANQGSEA. Trimming removed 5 bases at V and 8 bases at J, with 18 bases between. CDR3 length: 14 residues. The CDR3 coding sequence is TGCAGCGTTTTCTTCGCGGGTGTGGGCGAAAAACTGTTTTTT. Its translation: CSVFFAGVGEKLFF.

The rearrangement links TRBV6-5 to TRBJ1-5; D unresolved. Trimming took 2 bases from V and 7 from J, leaving 15 bases between them. Germline V gene lookup returns CDR1 MNHEY and CDR2 SVGAGI. CDR3 length: 15 amino acids. This CDR3 reads CASSYGRGSGQPQHF. CDR3 sequence (DNA): TGTGCCAGCAGTTACGGGCGGGGTAGCGGACAGCCCCAGCATTTT.

The V gene is TRBV28, the J gene TRBJ1-1; TRBD1 agrees at 7 bases. CDR1 MDHEN and CDR2 SYDVKM come from the germline V gene. The CDR3 spans 16 residues. V was pared by 3 bases and J by 1 base, with 8 bases of the junction left unmatched. The CDR3 region has the DNA TGTGCCAGCAGTTTTACCGGTCAGGGGGGGAACACTGAAGCTTTCTTT. This encodes CASSFTGQGGNTEAFF.

J is TRBJ2-3 and V is TRBV9; 8 nucleotides agree with TRBD2. Germline CDR1 and CDR2: SGDLS and YYNGEE. J was trimmed by 6 bases and V by 3 bases; bases with no gene match: 12. This CDR3 comprises 16 residues. The CDR3 DNA is TGTGCCAGCAGCGCACGGACTAGCATCCCCGGGGATACGCAGTATTTT. Encoded protein: CASSARTSIPGDTQYF.

The chain employs TRBV18 and TRBJ2-1; 7 bases match TRBD1. Germline CDR1 is KGHSH and CDR2 is LQKENI. CDR3 size: 15 residues. V dropped 6 bases and J dropped 13; count of bases not matched to a gene: 18. This CDR3 reads CASSRLGTAFVGQFF. The CDR3 nucleotides read TGTGCCAGCTCCCGTCTCGGGACAGCCTTTGTTGGCCAGTTCTTC.

The chain combines TRBV6-2 or TRBV6-3 with TRBJ2-7; 7 nucleotides align to TRBD2. V lost 6 bases, J lost 4 bases, and 9 bases stayed unmatched. The germline gives CDR1 MNHEY, CDR2 SVGEGT. This CDR3 comprises 14 residues. The CDR3 region is CASSPRGGSYEQYF. CDR3 nucleotide sequence: TGTGCCAGCAGCCCCCGGGGCGGGAGTTACGAGCAGTACTTC.

V and J are TRBV25-1 and TRBJ2-7; 9 nucleotides align to TRBD1. The germline CDR1 and CDR2 sequences are MGHDK and SYGVNS. The CDR3 contains 14 residues. The V and J ends lost 5 bases and 3 bases, in that order; junction bases with no gene match: 5. The CDR3 loop reads CASSPRGQGYEQYF. The DNA of the CDR3 is TGTGCCAGCAGTCCCAGGGGACAGGGCTACGAGCAGTACTTC.

This clone turned up a few times. The chain has TRBV11-2 and TRBJ2-1; 7 nucleotides line up with TRBD2. Germline trimming cut 1 base from V and 10 bases from J; bases unmatched to any gene: 4. The CDR3 consists of 13 residues. Germline CDR1 is SGHAT and CDR2 is FQNNGV. CDR3 nucleotides: TGTGCCAGCAGCTTAGGGACTAGTGTAGAGCAGTTCTTC. Translating gives CASSLGTSVEQFF. Using reference TRBV11-2 and TRBJ2-1 for the parts outside the CDR3, the full variable domain is EAGVAQSPRYKIIEKRQSVAFWCNPISGHATLYWYQQILGQGPKLLIQFQNNGVVDDSQLPKDRFSAERLKGVDSTLKIQPAKLEDSAVYLCASSLGTSVEQFFGPGTRLTVL.

This clone came up a few times. The genes are TRBV19 and TRBJ2-5; a possible D gene is TRBD1 (6 bases). The CDR3 loop spans 14 amino acids. V gave up 6 bases and J gave up 2 bases, with 13 bases separating them. Germline V gene lookup returns CDR1 LNHDA and CDR2 SQIVND (reference sequence). This CDR3 is CASSETGHQETQYF. The CDR3 nucleotides read TGTGCCAGTAGCGAGACAGGACATCAAGAGACCCAGTACTTC.

The V call is TRBV5-1, the J call TRBJ1-2; D gene unclear. Deletions cut 1 base from V and 7 bases from J, with 17 bases between. This CDR3 has 15 amino acids. CDR1 SGHRS and CDR2 YFSETQ come from the germline V gene. CDR3 sequence (DNA): TGCGCCAGCAGCTTGTCTGCTGCCGGGTGGAGTGGCTACACCTTC. Its protein is CASSLSAAGWSGYTF.

J is TRBJ2-5 and V is TRBV18, with 7 positions matching TRBD1. Unmatched junction bases numbered 0, after V lost 5 bases and J lost 0 bases. Germline loops: CDR1 KGHSH, CDR2 LQKENI. This CDR3 contains 13 residues. The CDR3 region has the DNA TGTGCCAGCTCAACAGGGGACCAAGAGACCCAGTACTTC. Protein: CASSTGDQETQYF.

The CDR3 DNA follows: TGTGCCAGCAGCTTGGGGGGACAGCTCTCCTACGAGCAGTACTTC. Translating gives CASSLGGQLSYEQYF. The genes are TRBV5-4 and TRBJ2-7; 7 bases map to TRBD1. The CDR3 sequence is 15 residues long. The germline gives CDR1 SGHNT, CDR2 YYREEE (reference sequence). V shed 0 bases, J shed 0 bases, and the junction held 3 bases outside the gene matches.

V is TRBV7-2 and J is TRBJ2-3, with TRBD2 matching over 7 bases. V lost 1 base and J lost 4; bases outside the gene matches: 8. Germline CDR1 reads SGHTA; CDR2 reads FQGNSA. This CDR3 contains 16 residues. CDR3 coding DNA: TGTGCCAGCAGCTTAGATCCTAGCGGAGGAGCAGATACGCAGTATTTT. Translating gives CASSLDPSGGADTQYF.

The chain links TRBV7-6 to TRBJ2-3; 7 bases are a match to TRBD2. The germline CDR1 and CDR2 sequences are SGHVS and FNYEAQ. J lost 0 bases, V lost 5 bases, and 8 bases had no gene match. The CDR3 is made up of 16 amino acids. CDR3 sequence (DNA): TGTGCCAGCAGCGCGGGGCTAGCGGCAAGCACAGATACGCAGTATTTT. It codes for CASSAGLAASTDTQYF.

The gene calls are TRBV20-1 and TRBJ1-6; possible D gene TRBD1, 6 bases. The CDR3 contains 12 residues. With 3 bases removed from V and 10 bases from J, the gap between germline ends came to 10 bases. Looked up from germline, CDR1 is DFQATT and CDR2 is SNEGSKA (reference sequence). The CDR3 bases are TGCAGTGCTAGTACAGGGAGCTCACCCCTCCACTTT. This sequence encodes CSASTGSSPLHF.

The rearrangement links TRBV28 to TRBJ2-7; weak D call: TRBD1 (6 bases). The germline V gene encodes CDR1 MDHEN and CDR2 SYDVKM. Trimming took 4 bases from V and 1 from J, leaving 11 bases between them. This CDR3 is 14 amino acids long. CDR3 sequence reads: CASSYTQGSYEQYF. The CDR3 DNA reads TGTGCCAGCAGTTACACACAGGGTTCCTACGAGCAGTACTTC.

The genes are TRBV5-1 and TRBJ2-1; TRBD2 matches at 10 bases. CDR1 is SGHRS and CDR2 is YFSETQ in the germline V gene. Trimming took 0 bases from V and 10 from J; bases not matched to a gene: 7. There are 15 residues in the CDR3. CDR3 protein: CASSLVASGSGEQFF. The CDR3 DNA reads TGCGCCAGCAGCTTGGTCGCTAGCGGGAGTGGGGAGCAGTTCTTC.

The chain carries TRBV18 and TRBJ2-2, with a tentative D call TRBD1 (5 bases). CDR1 is KGHSH, CDR2 LQKENI, per germline. With 4 bases removed from V and 1 base from J, the gap between germline ends came to 7 bases. This CDR3 is built from 14 residues. CDR3 residues: CASSQGRNTGELFF. The CDR3 nucleotides read TGTGCCAGCTCACAGGGGCGGAACACCGGGGAGCTGTTTTTT.

This clone has only one observation. V usage is TRBV11-2 and J usage is TRBJ1-1, with D possibly TRBD1 on 5 matching bases. Germline V gene data show CDR1 as SGHAT and CDR2 as FQNNGV. This CDR3 has 15 residues. V lost 7 bases and J lost 3, with 18 bases in between. CDR3 bases: TGTGCCAGCACCCCACGTTGGGGCAGGGACACTGAAGCTTTCTTT. Encoded protein: CASTPRWGRDTEAFF.

The chain is built from TRBV4-2 and TRBJ1-3, with D uncertain. This CDR3 contains 15 residues. The germline V gene encodes CDR1 LGHNA and CDR2 YNFKEQ. V was shortened by 0 bases and J by 3 bases, with 9 bases between the two germline ends. This CDR3 is CASSQERVGGNTIYF. CDR3 nucleotides: TGTGCCAGCAGCCAAGAGAGGGTCGGTGGAAACACCATATATTTT.

The genes are TRBV28 and TRBJ2-5; 15 bases line up with TRBD2. This CDR3 spans 19 amino acids. Germline values: CDR1 MDHEN, CDR2 SYDVKM. Germline trimming cut 4 bases from V and 4 bases from J; bases unmatched to any gene: 13. The DNA of the CDR3 is TGTGCCAGCAGTTCCCCGACAGGGAAGGGACTAGCGGGAGGAGAGACCCAGTACTTC. Protein: CASSSPTGKGLAGGETQYF. The full variable domain, rest sourced from reference TRBV28 and TRBJ2-5, is DVKVTQSSRYLVKRTGEKVFLECVQDMDHENMFWYRQDPGLGLRLIYFSYDVKMKEKGDIPEGYSVSREKKERFSLILESASTNQTSMYLCASSSPTGKGLAGGETQYFGPGTRLLVL.

The J gene is TRBJ2-3, the V gene TRBV6-1, with D possibly matching TRBD1 (5 bases). In germline, CDR1 is MNHNS, CDR2 SASEGT. The CDR3 totals 16 residues. V was trimmed by 4 bases and J by 4 bases, leaving 18 bases between them. CDR3 region: CASSVVPGRIPDTQYF. The DNA for the CDR3 is TGTGCCAGCAGTGTGGTCCCAGGGCGGATCCCAGATACGCAGTATTTT.

This sequence joins TRBV5-4 and TRBJ2-7; D may be TRBD2 (6 bases). Germline V gene data show CDR1 as SGHNT and CDR2 as YYREEE (reference sequence). The CDR3 is made up of 14 amino acids. The germline V and J ends were trimmed by 1 base and 2 bases, with 10 bases remaining between them. The DNA for the CDR3 is TGTGCCAGCAGCTTGTTTCCGGGGGCCTACGAGCAGTACTTC. Translating it yields CASSLFPGAYEQYF.

This rearrangement joins TRBV6-5 to TRBJ2-1, with D possibly being TRBD2 (5 bases). CDR1 is MNHEY, CDR2 SVGAGI, per germline. CDR3 length: 12 amino acids. V dropped 7 bases and J dropped 8 bases, with 12 bases sitting between them. The CDR3 DNA sequence: TGTGCCAGCACCGGGCGGGTGGATGAGCAGTTCTTC. It codes for CASTGRVDEQFF.

The chain employs TRBV6-5 and TRBJ2-2; D remains unclear. The germline CDR1 and CDR2 sequences are MNHEY and SVGAGI. V was cut by 3 bases and J by 6 bases, with 5 bases left in between. This CDR3 spans 12 amino acids. This CDR3 reads CASSYTAGELFF. CDR3 bases: TGTGCCAGCAGTTATACTGCCGGGGAGCTGTTTTTT.